Listed below are T cell receptor beta chains from one sample, sequenced in a study of cytomegalovirus exposure and HLA in healthy donors. This table comes from immunoSEQ multiplex PCR, and its TCRdb copy is limited to in-frame clones, with some not included. The sample includes about 82,000 clones, approximately 93% seen only once; the top ten take about 0.61%. The sample was PBMCs. These receptors were taken from a man aged 18 to 29 in good health and CMV-seronegative. Both conserved end residues are part of each CDR3. The D gene is left open where the match is weak. A clone size is listed for some rows: how often the clone was seen (once, few, many), or a class if it is expanded.

d_call,j_call,v_call,clone_size,cdr3_nt,cdr3_aa
.,TRBJ2-2,TRBV27,.,TGTGCCAGCAGTTTCCACGTAGACAGGCGTCCTTCCACCGGGGAGCTGTTTTTT,CASSFHVDRRPSTGELFF
.,TRBJ1-2,TRBV10-3,.,TGTGCCATCAGTAGCGGACAGACGACATCTAACTATGGCTACACCTTC,CAISSGQTTSNYGYTF
.,TRBJ2-1,TRBV29-1,.,TGCAGCGTTGAGTTTCGTAGGGTTGGGAGTGAGCAGTTCTTC,CSVEFRRVGSEQFF
TRBD1,TRBJ1-2,TRBV27,few,TGTGCCAGCAGTTCCTCGACAGGGGGCACCTATGGCTACACCTTC,CASSSSTGGTYGYTF
TRBD1,TRBJ1-2,TRBV7-2,few,TGTGCCAGCAGCCCCGGACAGGGGTCTGGCTACACCTTC,CASSPGQGSGYTF
TRBD1,TRBJ1-2,TRBV7-9,.,TGTGCCAGCAGCCAAAGAGGGGCAGGGGGCTATGGCTACACCTTC,CASSQRGAGGYGYTF
TRBD2,TRBJ2-5,TRBV9,.,TGTGCCAGCAGCGTAGTTCCTAGCGGGAGAGAGACCCAGTACTTC,CASSVVPSGRETQYF
TRBD1,TRBJ1-3,TRBV2,.,TGTGCCAGCAGCAGGGGGCCTGGAAACACCATATATTTT,CASSRGPGNTIYF
TRBD1,TRBJ1-2,TRBV6-5,.,TGTGCCAGCAGTTACTCGGGACAGGCTCTGTATGGCTACACCTTC,CASSYSGQALYGYTF
.,TRBJ1-6,TRBV2,.,TGTGCCAGCGCTCTGGGAGTGGATTCACCCCTCCACTTT,CASALGVDSPLHF
TRBD2,TRBJ2-7,TRBV7-2,.,TGTGCCAGCAGTCTCCTAGCGGGAGATTCCTACGAGCAGTACTTC,CASSLLAGDSYEQYF
TRBD2,TRBJ2-5,TRBV6-1,.,TGTGCCAGCAGTGAGTTAGCGGGGGGCCAAGAGACCCAGTACTTC,CASSELAGGQETQYF
.,TRBJ1-5,TRBV2,.,TGTGCCAGCAGTGAGAGGCCGTCGGGAGGGGGACAGCCCCAGCATTTT,CASSERPSGGGQPQHF
TRBD1,TRBJ2-5,TRBV7-7,.,TGTGCTAGCAGCCTAAACAGGGGAAGGGGAGAGACCCAGTACTTC,CASSLNRGRGETQYF
.,TRBJ2-1,TRBV7-2,.,TGTGCCAGCAGCTTAAGGTGGGAGTTGGTCTACAATGAGCAGTTCTTC,CASSLRWELVYNEQFF
TRBD2,TRBJ2-1,TRBV6-4,once,TGTGCCAGCAGTTCAACTTACGGCGGGAGTAATGAGCAGTTCTTC,CASSSTYGGSNEQFF
.,TRBJ2-3,TRBV29-1,.,TGCAGCGTGCAAACAGGGACCGTTGGAGATACGCAGTATTTT,CSVQTGTVGDTQYF
.,TRBJ1-1,TRBV9,.,TGTGCCAGCAGCGCATTGGAGGGAAACCTTGAAGCTTTCTTT,CASSALEGNLEAFF
.,TRBJ1-5,TRBV6-5,.,TGTGCCAGCAGCCCCGACAGAATTAATCAGCCCCAGCATTTT,CASSPDRINQPQHF
.,TRBJ1-6,TRBV10-3,.,TGTGCCATCAGTGCGGGACTGTATAATTCACCCCTCCACTTT,CAISAGLYNSPLHF
TRBD1,TRBJ2-6,TRBV5-1,few,TGCGCCAGCAGCTCCATGGGACAGGGGGCTGGGGCCAACGTCCTGACTTTC,CASSSMGQGAGANVLTF
.,TRBJ1-1,TRBV5-1,.,TGCGCCAGCAGCTTGCCAGGGATGAACACTGAAGCTTTCTTT,CASSLPGMNTEAFF
.,TRBJ2-5,TRBV2,.,TGTGCCAGCAGTGAACAGGCACCACAAGAGACCCAGTACTTC,CASSEQAPQETQYF
TRBD1,TRBJ1-1,TRBV29-1,.,TGCAGCGTTTGGACAGGCGGGAACACTGAAGCTTTCTTT,CSVWTGGNTEAFF
.,TRBJ1-1,TRBV6-5,.,TGTGCCAGCAGCCCCACTGGTCCGTACACTGAAGCTTTCTTT,CASSPTGPYTEAFF
.,TRBJ1-5,TRBV25-1,.,TGTGCCAGCAGTGCGGGTTTCAATCAGCCCCAGCATTTT,CASSAGFNQPQHF
.,TRBJ2-7,TRBV27,.,TGTGCCAGCAGTTTTGGCAGGGGATACGAGCAGTACTTC,CASSFGRGYEQYF
.,TRBJ2-7,TRBV7-9,.,TGTGCCAGCAGCTTTTCTTACGGGGTCGGAACCTACGAGCAGTACTTC,CASSFSYGVGTYEQYF
.,TRBJ2-1,TRBV9,.,TGTGCCAGCAGCTCTCGGGTGGGTAATGAGCAGTTCTTC,CASSSRVGNEQFF
.,TRBJ1-1,TRBV7-2,once,TGTGCCAGCAGCTACCGCCCCAGGGTAGACACTGAAGCTTTCTTT,CASSYRPRVDTEAFF
.,TRBJ2-5,TRBV30,.,TGTGCCTGGAGCAGTTACCAAGAGACCCAGTACTTC,CAWSSYQETQYF
.,TRBJ2-5,TRBV9,.,TGTGCCAGCAGCGAGGGGGTCCGAGACGGGGAGACCCAGTACTTC,CASSEGVRDGETQYF
TRBD1,TRBJ1-2,TRBV29-1,.,TGCAGAGCTGACAGGGGATCTAACTATGGCTACACCTTC,CRADRGSNYGYTF
.,TRBJ1-4,TRBV5-4,.,TGTGCCAGCAGCTTGAAAGGGGGTCCTAATGAAAAACTGTTTTTT,CASSLKGGPNEKLFF
.,TRBJ2-1,TRBV19,.,TGTGCCAGTAGTATTCAGGTTGAGCAGTTCTTC,CASSIQVEQFF
TRBD2,TRBJ2-1,TRBV7-9,.,TGTGCCAGCAGGCCGGGACTAGGATACAATGAGCAGTTCTTC,CASRPGLGYNEQFF
.,TRBJ1-1,TRBV6-6,.,TGTGCCAGCAGTTACTCGGTCCTACTCGGGAACACTGAAGCTTTCTTT,CASSYSVLLGNTEAFF
TRBD2,TRBJ2-7,TRBV5-8,.,TGTGCCAGCAGCTTGGGGAGGACGAGCGGGGGGATCTACGAGCAGTACTTC,CASSLGRTSGGIYEQYF
.,TRBJ1-5,TRBV25-1,.,TGTGCCACCTCTCAGATTTATAGCAATCAGCCCCAGCATTTT,CATSQIYSNQPQHF
.,TRBJ1-3,TRBV25-1,.,TGTGCCAGCAGTGATTTGTCAGGGGCTGGAAACACCATATATTTT,CASSDLSGAGNTIYF
.,TRBJ1-1,TRBV4-1,.,TGCGCCAGCAGCCAACTTGGGGTAGCGTACACTGAAGCTTTCTTT,CASSQLGVAYTEAFF
.,TRBJ1-2,TRBV6-5,.,TGTGCCAGCAGATCAGGGCCTAGGGGTGGCTACACCTTC,CASRSGPRGGYTF
.,TRBJ2-7,TRBV27,.,TGTGCCAGCACCCCCCTGTCCGGAGGTGCCTACGAGCAGTACTTC,CASTPLSGGAYEQYF
.,TRBJ2-3,TRBV12-5,.,TGTGCTAGTGGTTTATCAGGGATACAGACAGATACGCAGTATTTT,CASGLSGIQTDTQYF
.,TRBJ2-2,TRBV5-1,.,TGCGCCAGCAGCCCCGGGGGGAACACCGGGGAGCTGTTTTTT,CASSPGGNTGELFF
.,TRBJ2-1,TRBV6-6,.,TGTGCCAGCAGTCCCCGGAGCGTTCGCAATGAGCAGTTCTTC,CASSPRSVRNEQFF
TRBD1,TRBJ1-5,TRBV2,.,TGTGCCAGCAGAGGACAGGAAGGGAGCAATCAGCCCCAGCATTTT,CASRGQEGSNQPQHF
.,TRBJ1-4,TRBV19,once,TGTGCCAGTAGTTTCAGATCGAATGAAAAACTGTTTTTT,CASSFRSNEKLFF
.,TRBJ2-3,TRBV4-2,.,TGTGCCAGCAGCCTTCGTAGCACAGATACGCAGTATTTT,CASSLRSTDTQYF
.,TRBJ1-1,TRBV25-1,.,TGTGCCAGCAGTGAATATACGGGAGGGAGGAGGACTGAAGCTTTCTTT,CASSEYTGGRRTEAFF
TRBD1,TRBJ2-7,TRBV11-2,once,TGTGCCAGCGGGGGACAGGGCGGTTCGGGGGAGCAGTACTTC,CASGGQGGSGEQYF
TRBD1,TRBJ2-1,TRBV7-9,.,TGTGCCAGCAGCTTAAGGGACAGGGACTACAATGAGCAGTTCTTC,CASSLRDRDYNEQFF
.,TRBJ1-1,TRBV20-1,.,TGCAGTTGGACAGAGAACACTGAAGCTTTCTTT,CSWTENTEAFF